One and the same sample provided the 22 T cell receptor beta chains below, sequenced in a study of shared clonotypes between healthy human individuals. Here immunoSEQ multiplex PCR was the method, and the copy in TCRdb shows in-frame clones only, minus some. The sample has millions of clones; roughly 95% are singletons. The sequenced material came from naive CD4+ T cells sorted from blood. Regarding subset: CD45RA+ positively selected. Receptor source: a man younger than 30 in good health.

The chain combines TRBV7-9 with TRBJ1-5, with D possibly TRBD1 on 5 matching bases. The CDR3 covers 15 residues. Trimming cost V 5 bases and J 0 bases, with 11 bases left between them. CDR1 and CDR2 (germline): SEHNR, FQNEAQ (reference sequence). This CDR3 is CASSGSGGSNQPQHF. The CDR3 DNA reads TGTGCCAGCAGCGGATCCGGGGGTAGCAATCAGCCCCAGCATTTT. Complete variable domain (other parts from reference TRBV7-9 and TRBJ1-5): DTGVSQNPRHKITKRGQNVTFRCDPISEHNRLYWYRQTLGQGPEFLTYFQNEAQLEKSRLLSDRFSAERPKGSFSTLEIQRTEQGDSAMYLCASSGSGGSNQPQHFGDGTRLSIL.

V gene TRBV2 combines with J gene TRBJ2-5; TRBD1 is a possible D gene (6 bases). The CDR3 covers 15 residues. The germline V gene encodes CDR1 SNHLY and CDR2 FYNNEI. The germline V and J ends were trimmed by 1 base and 5 bases, with 14 bases remaining between them. The CDR3 DNA follows: TGTGCCAGCAGTGAAGTGGGGCTTCAGGGGGAGACCCAGTACTTC. This sequence encodes CASSEVGLQGETQYF. The whole variable domain, remainder taken from reference TRBV2 and TRBJ2-5, is EPEVTQTPSHQVTQMGQEVILRCVPISNHLYFYWYRQILGQKVEFLVSFYNNEISEKSEIFDDQFSVERPDGSNFTLKIRSTKLEDSAMYFCASSEVGLQGETQYFGPGTRLLVL.

The sample holds one count of this clone. The chain combines TRBV28 with TRBJ1-2, with D possibly being TRBD1 (5 bases). This CDR3 is 13 amino acids long. Trimming left V 4 bases short and J 4 bases short, with 10 bases between. Germline assignment: CDR1 MDHEN and CDR2 SYDVKM. In DNA form, the CDR3 reads TGTGCCAGCAGTTCAAGGGGTTCCTATGGCTACACCTTC. The encoded protein is CASSSRGSYGYTF.

The chain is built from TRBV5-1 and TRBJ1-4; TRBD1 matches 7 bases. Per the germline V gene, CDR1 is SGHRS and CDR2 is YFSETQ. The junction had 9 bases not matched to a gene; V was cut back by 4 bases and J by 0 bases. There are 17 residues in the CDR3. DNA for the CDR3: TGCGCCAGCAGCGCGTCAACAGGGGACACAACTAATGAAAAACTGTTTTTT. The encoded protein is CASSASTGDTTNEKLFF.

The genes are TRBV30 and TRBJ1-6, with D hard to call. The V gene's germline CDR1 is GTSNPN and CDR2 SVGIG (reference sequence). Deletions cut 2 bases from V and 0 bases from J, with 11 bases between. The CDR3 runs 16 residues. Here the CDR3 reads CAWSSQASSYNSPLHF. CDR3 in DNA: TGTGCCTGGAGTTCGCAGGCCAGCTCCTATAATTCACCCCTCCACTTT.

A remark on this clone: The same CDR3 is also encoded by other DNA sequences in this sample. The genes are TRBV30 and TRBJ1-4; D is possibly TRBD1 (6 bases). The CDR3 covers 14 residues. Germline CDR1 reads GTSNPN; CDR2 reads SVGIG (reference sequence). The V end lost 0 bases, the J end lost 7 bases, and 12 bases lay between the germline ends. CDR3 bases: TGTGCCTGGAGTGTTGGGGGAGGGGGTGAAAAACTGTTTTTT. This sequence encodes CAWSVGGGGEKLFF.

This chain joins TRBV5-6 and TRBJ2-3; D is unclear. Between the trimmed V and J ends, which lost 1 base and 1 base, there was a span of 7 bases. The CDR3 covers 14 residues. CDR1 is SGHDT and CDR2 is YYEEEE in the germline V gene. DNA for the CDR3: TGTGCCAGCAGCTTGACCTCGGGCACAGATACGCAGTATTTT. It specifies CASSLTSGTDTQYF.

This clone has a single count. The rearrangement uses TRBV29-1 and TRBJ1-1; the D is unclear. V was cut by 4 bases and J by 2 bases, with 11 bases left in between. Looked up from germline, CDR1 is SQVTM and CDR2 is ANQGSEA. CDR3 length: 13 amino acids. The CDR3 protein is CSVGRQPNTEAFF. The CDR3 DNA reads as TGCAGCGTTGGGAGGCAACCTAACACTGAAGCTTTCTTT.

The V and J genes are TRBV7-2 and TRBJ2-5; 10 positions agree with TRBD2. The CDR3 is made up of 15 amino acids. Unmatched junction bases numbered 7, after V lost 4 bases and J lost 5 bases. Germline CDR1 and CDR2: SGHTA and FQGNSA. The CDR3 sequence: CASSSRLAGPETQYF. The CDR3 nucleotides read TGTGCCAGCAGCTCGAGACTAGCGGGTCCGGAGACCCAGTACTTC.

V usage is TRBV30 and J usage is TRBJ2-3; 12 bases align to TRBD2. CDR1 and CDR2 (germline): GTSNPN, SVGIG (reference sequence). There are 14 residues in the CDR3. With V trimmed by 8 bases and J by 2 bases, 5 bases remained unmatched. The CDR3 is CAGTSGRNTDTQYF. In nucleotides, the CDR3 is TGTGCCGGTACTAGCGGGAGGAACACAGATACGCAGTATTTT. Complete variable domain (other parts from reference TRBV30 and TRBJ2-3): SQTIHQWPATLVQPVGSPLSLECTVEGTSNPNLYWYRQAAGRGLQLLFYSVGIGQISSEVPQNLSASRPQDRQFILSSKKLLLSDSGFYLCAGTSGRNTDTQYFGPGTRLTVL.

The J gene is TRBJ2-3, the V gene TRBV6-6; D remains unclear. The CDR3 has 13 amino acids. V was trimmed by 6 bases and J by 0 bases, leaving 7 bases between them. Germline values: CDR1 MNHNY, CDR2 SVGAGI (reference sequence). CDR3 DNA: TGTGCCAGCAGGCCCGGTAGCACAGATACGCAGTATTTT. Its protein is CASRPGSTDTQYF.

In regard to this clone: This CDR3 is also generated by other DNA sequences in the sample. The J gene is TRBJ2-1, the V gene TRBV30, with D perhaps TRBD1 or TRBD2 (5 bases each). This CDR3 spans 12 amino acids. V was cut by 0 bases and J by 10 bases, with 10 bases left in between. CDR1 GTSNPN and CDR2 SVGIG come from the germline V gene (reference sequence). For the CDR3, the DNA is TGTGCCTGGAGTGTACGAGGGGACGAGCAGTTCTTC. It encodes CAWSVRGDEQFF.

This chain connects TRBV18 to TRBJ2-3; 8 bases are a match to TRBD2. The CDR3 spans 15 residues. With V trimmed by 6 bases and J by 8 bases, 13 bases remained unmatched. The germline V gene encodes CDR1 KGHSH and CDR2 LQKENI. This chain's CDR3 is CASSHRDGGARTQYF. In nucleotides, the CDR3 is TGTGCCAGCTCCCACCGTGACGGGGGGGCGCGTACGCAGTATTTT.

The V and J genes are TRBV2 and TRBJ1-3; maybe TRBD1 (5 bases). Trimming removed 5 bases from V and 3 bases from J, with 8 bases in between. CDR3 length: 13 amino acids. CDR1 and CDR2 (germline): SNHLY, FYNNEI. The CDR3 DNA reads as TGTGCCAGCAGTTCGGGACTTGGAAACACCATATATTTT. This gives the protein CASSSGLGNTIYF.

CDR3 sequence reads: CSVLTGDHYGYTF. The CDR3 region has the DNA TGCAGCGTTTTGACAGGAGACCACTATGGCTACACCTTC. V and J are TRBV29-1 and TRBJ1-2; weak D call: TRBD1 (6 bases). CDR1 SQVTM and CDR2 ANQGSEA come from the germline V gene. This CDR3 is 13 amino acids long. Trimming took off 5 bases at V and 3 bases at J, with 13 bases between the two ends. Looking up the rest from reference TRBV29-1 and TRBJ1-2 gives the full variable domain: SAVISQKPSRDICQRGTSLTIQCQVDSQVTMMFWYRQQPGQSLTLIATANQGSEATYESGFVIDKFPISRPNLTFSTLTVSNMSPEDSSIYLCSVLTGDHYGYTFGSGTRLTVV.

With regard to this clone: With a much larger clone just one base away, this may be a read error. The chain has TRBV6-1 and TRBJ1-5, with D unresolved. This CDR3 region has 13 residues. The V gene's germline CDR1 is MNHNS and CDR2 SASEGT. CDR3 in DNA: TGTGCCAGTACAGAGGGAAACAATCGGCCCCAGCATTTT. It yields the protein CASTEGNNRPQHF.

The rearrangement uses TRBV25-1 and TRBJ2-1; the D is unclear. The CDR3 consists of 12 residues. Trimming cost V 4 bases and J 8 bases, with 9 bases left between them. Germline lookup yields CDR1 MGHDK and CDR2 SYGVNS. DNA of the CDR3: TGTGCCAGCAGTGGGATGATCGATGAGCAGTTCTTC. Its translation is CASSGMIDEQFF.

This clone was seen only a few times. The chain joins TRBV5-4 to TRBJ2-7, with D possibly matching TRBD1 (6 bases). The CDR3 runs 14 residues. Germline-derived CDR1 and CDR2 are SGHNT and YYREEE (reference sequence). Trimming removed 0 bases at V and 2 bases at J, with 9 bases between. CDR3 DNA: TGTGCCAGCAGCTTGGAGGGGGACACCTACGAGCAGTACTTC. Translated: CASSLEGDTYEQYF.

In the case of this clone: The identical CDR3 is also encoded by other nucleotide sequences in the sample. V usage is TRBV19 and J usage is TRBJ1-5; 9 nucleotides match TRBD1. CDR3 size: 14 residues. The ends lost 4 bases at V and 4 bases at J; junction bases unmatched: 2. Germline V gives CDR1 LNHDA, CDR2 SQIVND (reference sequence). Here the CDR3 DNA reads TGTGCCAGTAGTACGACAGGGGGGAATCAGCCCCAGCATTTT. Amino acids: CASSTTGGNQPQHF.

The V call is TRBV27, the J call TRBJ2-7, with a tentative D call TRBD2 (5 bases). The CDR3 contains 14 residues. Trimming left V 5 bases short and J 4 bases short, with 15 bases between. Germline CDR1 is MNHEY and CDR2 is SMNVEV (reference sequence). The CDR3 DNA is TGTGCCAGCAGTGCGGGCCATCCCAATTACGAGCAGTACTTC. Protein: CASSAGHPNYEQYF.

A single count supports this clone. The genes are TRBV4-3 and TRBJ2-3; D unresolved. The ends were cut back, 3 bases at V and 0 bases at J, with 7 bases in the middle. CDR3 length equals 14 residues. CDR1 LGHNA and CDR2 YSLEER come from the germline V gene. The CDR3 sequence: CASSQGKSTDTQYF. As DNA, the CDR3 is TGCGCCAGCAGCCAGGGGAAGAGCACAGATACGCAGTATTTT.

This clone showed up just a few times. The chain has TRBV10-3 and TRBJ2-1, with 8 positions matching TRBD2. Germline loops: CDR1 ENHRY, CDR2 SYGVKD. The V gene end was trimmed by 0 bases and the J gene end by 8 bases; junction bases not matched to a gene: 3. This CDR3 is built from 14 residues. This CDR3 reads CAISESPGGDEQFF. The CDR3 DNA sequence: TGTGCCATCAGTGAGTCACCCGGGGGGGATGAGCAGTTCTTC.